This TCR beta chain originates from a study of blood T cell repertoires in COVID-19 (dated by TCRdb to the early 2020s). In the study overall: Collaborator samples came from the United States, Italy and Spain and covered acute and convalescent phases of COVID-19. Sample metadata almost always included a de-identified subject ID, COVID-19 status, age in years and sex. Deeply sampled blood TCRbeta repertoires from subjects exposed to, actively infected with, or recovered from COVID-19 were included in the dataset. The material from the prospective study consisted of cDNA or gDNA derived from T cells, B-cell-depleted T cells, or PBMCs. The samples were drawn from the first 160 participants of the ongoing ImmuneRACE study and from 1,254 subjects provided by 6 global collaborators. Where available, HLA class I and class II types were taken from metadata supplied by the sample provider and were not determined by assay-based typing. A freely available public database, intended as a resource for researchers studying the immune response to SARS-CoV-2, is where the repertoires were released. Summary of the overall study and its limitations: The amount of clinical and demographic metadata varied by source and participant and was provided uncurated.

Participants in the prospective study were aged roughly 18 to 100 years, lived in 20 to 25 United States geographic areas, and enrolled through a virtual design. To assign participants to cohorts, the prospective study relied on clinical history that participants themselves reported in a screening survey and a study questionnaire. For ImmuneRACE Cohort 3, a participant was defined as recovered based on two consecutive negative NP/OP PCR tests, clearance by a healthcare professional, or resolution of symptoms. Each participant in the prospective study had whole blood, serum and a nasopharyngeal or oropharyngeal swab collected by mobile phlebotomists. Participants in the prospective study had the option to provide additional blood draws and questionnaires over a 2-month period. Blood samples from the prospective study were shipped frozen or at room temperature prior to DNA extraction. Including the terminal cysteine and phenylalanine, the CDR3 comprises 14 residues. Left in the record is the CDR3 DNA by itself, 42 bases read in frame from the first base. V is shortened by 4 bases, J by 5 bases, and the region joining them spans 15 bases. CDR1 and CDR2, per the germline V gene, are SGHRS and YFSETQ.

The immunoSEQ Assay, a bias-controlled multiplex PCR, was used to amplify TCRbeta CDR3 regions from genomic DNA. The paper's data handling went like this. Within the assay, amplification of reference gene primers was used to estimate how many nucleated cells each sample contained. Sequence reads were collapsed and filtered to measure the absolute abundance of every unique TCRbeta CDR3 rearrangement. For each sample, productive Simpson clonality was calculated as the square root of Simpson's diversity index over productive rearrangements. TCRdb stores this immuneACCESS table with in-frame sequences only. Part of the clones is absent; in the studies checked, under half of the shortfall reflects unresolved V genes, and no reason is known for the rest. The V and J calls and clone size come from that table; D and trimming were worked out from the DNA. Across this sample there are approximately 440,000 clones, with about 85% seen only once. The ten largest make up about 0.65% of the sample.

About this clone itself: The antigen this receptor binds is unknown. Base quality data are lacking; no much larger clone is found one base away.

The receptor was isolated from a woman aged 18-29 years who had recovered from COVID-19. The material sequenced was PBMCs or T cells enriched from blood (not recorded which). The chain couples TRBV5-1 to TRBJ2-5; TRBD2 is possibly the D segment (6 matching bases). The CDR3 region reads CASSQGLGRETQYF. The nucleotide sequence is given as TGCGCCAGCAGCCAGGGACTGGGCCGGGAGACCCAGTACTTC.